This T cell receptor beta chain was recovered during a study of T-cell memory formation after mild COVID-19. The table lists this clonotype with many counts. Antigen specificity is unknown. V was clipped by 5 bases and J by 5 bases, with 14 bases between them. This CDR3 has 14 residues. Germline V gene sequence: CDR1 SEHNR, CDR2 FQNEAQ (reference sequence). TCRdb independently ran MiXCR on the 5' RACE reads; one entry per CDR3 protein. The sample contains about 140,000 distinct CDR3 sequences, about 14% of which appear only once. Findings and caveats of the study: The study found balanced CD4/CD8 in clones contracting day 15 to 85 and a CD4+ lean in later expanders.

The V and J genes are TRBV7-9 and TRBJ2-3; no reliable D call. The receptor comes from an adult woman who had mild COVID-19 (a few samples of this study predate the infection). Cell type and time point are not known. Sequencing used PBMCs or a T cell subset sorted from them (not recorded which). CDR3 bases: TGTGCCAGCAGCACCCCCCGCACCAGAGATACGCAGTATTTT. It encodes CASSTPRTRDTQYF.